What follows are 28 T cell receptor beta chains derived from one specimen sequenced in a study of T cell repertoires in cytomegalovirus infection. These receptors lack a known antigen. TCRdb re-derived calls from the reads in MiXCR, one entry per CDR3 protein. The sample records about 770,000 distinct CDR3 sequences, around 29% being singletons. The sample was cultured CD8+ T cells from PBMCs, taken from culture after CMV antigen stimulation. Every receptor here comes from a human donor in good health (CMV status not recorded). Some clones in this sample may be carry-over from other donors' samples.

The CDR3 protein is CASTYRRQGYSPLHF. CDR3 bases: TGTGCCAGTACGTATAGGAGACAGGGGTATTCACCCCTCCACTTT. The chain links TRBV19 to TRBJ1-6, with 8 nucleotides matching TRBD1. The CDR3 sequence is 15 residues long. Germline CDR1 LNHDA, CDR2 SQIVND (reference sequence). J gave up 8 bases and V 7 bases, and 10 bases lay outside the gene matches.

This clonotype was picked up one time. V is TRBV12-3 or TRBV12-4 and J is TRBJ1-5; possible D gene TRBD1, 5 bases. The CDR3 has 14 residues. V lost 6 bases and J lost 8, with 17 bases in between. Here the CDR3 DNA reads TGTGCCAGCAGCCTAAACCCGGGGGTAAAGCCCCAGCATTTT. Translating it yields CASSLNPGVKPQHF.

This clonotype has a handful of counts. The chain joins TRBV20-1 to TRBJ1-6; D unclear. Germline V gene data show CDR1 as DFQATT and CDR2 as SNEGSKA (reference sequence). Trimming took 3 bases from V and 9 from J, leaving 21 bases between them. The CDR3 totals 16 residues. Here the CDR3 DNA reads TGCAGTGCTAGCCCCCTCGGAGCGCCTAGTAGTTCACCCCTCCACTTT. Protein product: CSASPLGAPSSSPLHF.

This clonotype was seen a few times. At one end, the junction sequence differs from germline, possibly due to a read error. This chain links TRBV10-3 with TRBJ2-1; TRBD1 matches at 12 bases. CDR1 is ENHRY, CDR2 SYGVKD, per germline. The CDR3 is 11 amino acids. The CDR3 reads CAIRGQGAHRF. The CDR3 DNA follows: TGTGCCATCAGGGGACAGGGGGCCCATCGTTTC.

This clonotype came up a few times. V gene TRBV7-8 combines with J gene TRBJ2-2; tentative D call: TRBD1 (6 bases). The germline gives CDR1 SGHVS, CDR2 FQNEAQ. The CDR3 consists of 12 residues. The CDR3, as DNA: TGTGCGGGCAGGGGCGACACCGGGGAGCTGTTTTTT. This sequence encodes CAGRGDTGELFF.

This clonotype has ten or more counts. This CDR3 is CASTLYAWTGSEQFF. The CDR3 region has the DNA TGTGCCAGCACCCTTTACGCCTGGACAGGGTCTGAGCAGTTCTTC. V usage is TRBV12-3 or TRBV12-4 and J usage is TRBJ2-1; TRBD1 matches 8 bases. V was pared by 7 bases and J by 9 bases, with 14 bases of the junction left unmatched. The CDR3 runs 15 residues.

Ten or more counts support this clonotype. CDR3 sequence reads: CASSLRWGNDEQFF. CDR3 nucleotide sequence: TGTGCCAGCAGCTTACGATGGGGGAACGATGAGCAGTTCTTC. The gene calls are TRBV7-6 and TRBJ2-1; TRBD1 or TRBD2 may be the D gene (5 bases each). CDR1 SGHVS and CDR2 FNYEAQ come from the germline V gene. V lost 2 bases and J lost 8, with 13 bases in between. The CDR3 runs to 14 residues.

V usage is TRBV5-1 and J usage is TRBJ2-2; the D gene could be TRBD1 or TRBD2 (5 bases each). V was trimmed by 4 bases and J by 7 bases, leaving 11 bases between them. Germline V gives CDR1 SGHRS, CDR2 YFSETQ. The CDR3 spans 13 residues. CDR3 region: CASSTREYGELFF. Here the CDR3 DNA reads TGCGCCAGCAGCACCAGGGAGTACGGGGAGCTGTTTTTT.

This clonotype occurred many times. The chain has TRBV7-2 and TRBJ2-1; TRBD2 aligns across 8 bases. Unmatched junction bases numbered 11, after V lost 11 bases and J lost 2 bases. Germline CDR1 is SGHTA and CDR2 is FQGNSA. This CDR3 spans 15 amino acids. The CDR3 DNA is TGTGCCCTTCCACGGGGGGGGCCACCCTACAATGAGCAGTTCTTC. Translated, it gives CALPRGGPPYNEQFF.

This clonotype was counted a few times. The V and J genes are TRBV27 and TRBJ2-7, with TRBD1 matching 8 bases. Looked up from germline, CDR1 is MNHEY and CDR2 is SMNVEV (reference sequence). V shed 6 bases, J shed 3 bases, and the junction held 4 bases outside the gene matches. The CDR3 contains 13 residues. The CDR3 DNA reads TGTGCCAGCAGAACCGGGACAGGCTACGAGCAGTACTTC. This codes for CASRTGTGYEQYF.

The rearrangement joins TRBV27 to TRBJ1-2; D is possibly TRBD1 (6 bases). The CDR3 runs to 16 residues. V was cut by 0 bases and J by 4 bases, with 15 bases left in between. Germline V lookup: CDR1 MNHEY, CDR2 SMNVEV (reference sequence). CDR3 sequence reads: CASSLSGRGLRYGYTF. The DNA for the CDR3 is TGTGCCAGCAGTTTATCGGGCAGGGGTTTACGCTATGGCTACACCTTC.

In its sample, this clonotype was seen a few times. Here the CDR3 reads CASSLPRRTSGGREETQYF. CDR3 sequence (DNA): TGTGCCAGCAGCCTCCCCCGAAGGACTAGCGGGGGGCGGGAGGAGACCCAGTACTTC. This chain joins TRBV7-8 and TRBJ2-5, with 14 bases that match TRBD2. This CDR3 is 19 amino acids long. The germline V gene has CDR1 SGHVS and CDR2 FQNEAQ. The junction had 16 bases not matched to a gene; V was cut back by 5 bases and J by 5 bases. Variable domain in full (rest from reference TRBV7-8 and TRBJ2-5): GAGVSQSPRYKVAKRGQDVALRCDPISGHVSLFWYQQALGQGPEFLTYFQNEAQLDKSGLPSDRFFAERPEGSVSTLKIQRTQQEDSAVYLCASSLPRRTSGGREETQYFGPGTRLLVL.

This rearrangement joins TRBV27 to TRBJ2-7; D is uncertain. Trimming took off 4 bases at V and 0 bases at J, with 10 bases between the two ends. This CDR3 is 14 amino acids long. CDR1 MNHEY and CDR2 SMNVEV come from the germline V gene (reference sequence). CDR3 loop: CASSSPFPSYEQYF. CDR3 in DNA: TGTGCCAGCAGTTCCCCTTTTCCCTCCTACGAGCAGTACTTC.

The chain recombines TRBV2 with TRBJ1-6, with TRBD1 identical over 8 bases. V was clipped by 2 bases and J by 13 bases; unmatched bases: 4. This CDR3 region has 13 residues. Germline CDR1 is SNHLY and CDR2 is FYNNEI. CDR3 coding DNA: TGTGCCAGCAGTGAAACAGGGGGTAGGCCCCTCCACTTT. As protein: CASSETGGRPLHF.

This clonotype appeared many times. The gene calls are TRBV7-2 and TRBJ1-2, with a weak D call TRBD1 (5 bases). V was clipped by 1 base and J by 8 bases, with 17 bases between them. Germline CDR1 reads SGHTA; CDR2 reads FQGNSA. This CDR3 spans 15 amino acids. The CDR3 protein is CASSLDDRGERGYTF. Written as DNA, the CDR3 is TGTGCCAGCAGCTTAGATGACAGAGGAGAAAGGGGCTACACCTTC.

The table lists this clonotype with a few counts. This chain links TRBV15 with TRBJ2-1; D tentatively fits TRBD1 or TRBD2 (5 bases each). The germline V gene encodes CDR1 LNHNV and CDR2 YYDKDF (reference sequence). Trimming pared 4 bases from V and 3 bases from J, leaving 10 bases between. The CDR3 sequence is 14 residues long. The CDR3 DNA follows: TGTGCCACCAGCACTCGGGACCGCTACAATGAGCAGTTCTTC. Translated, it gives CATSTRDRYNEQFF.

V is TRBV6-1 and J is TRBJ2-7, with 7 bases that match TRBD1. The CDR3 covers 14 residues. CDR1 and CDR2 (germline): MNHNS, SASEGT. V gave up 3 bases and J gave up 4 bases; unmatched junction bases: 6. The CDR3 spells CASSELTGWYEQYF. Here the CDR3 DNA reads TGTGCCAGCAGTGAGTTGACAGGGTGGTACGAGCAGTACTTC.

This clonotype was counted a few times. The chain has TRBV19 and TRBJ2-1; 13 nucleotides align to TRBD2. Germline V gives CDR1 LNHDA, CDR2 SQIVND (reference sequence). The CDR3 consists of 16 residues. The V segment lost 3 bases and the J segment 7 bases; nucleotides outside the gene matches: 6. This CDR3 is CASSIDGLAGVNEQFF. Here the CDR3 DNA reads TGTGCCAGTAGTATTGATGGACTAGCGGGGGTAAATGAGCAGTTCTTC. Based on the CDR3 plus reference TRBV19 and TRBJ2-1, the full variable domain is DGGITQSPKYLFRKEGQNVTLSCEQNLNHDAMYWYRQDPGQGLRLIYYSQIVNDFQKGDIAEGYSVSREKKESFPLTVTSAQKNPTAFYLCASSIDGLAGVNEQFFGPGTRLTVL.

This clonotype was detected only a few times. The chain links TRBV12-3 or TRBV12-4 to TRBJ1-2; TRBD1 is a possible D gene (5 bases). The CDR3 is 15 residues long. Deletions cut 0 bases from V and 5 bases from J, with 13 bases between. Here the CDR3 reads CASSLAGTESYGYTF. The CDR3 nucleotides are TGTGCCAGCAGTTTAGCCGGGACTGAAAGTTATGGCTACACCTTC.

This chain uses TRBV14 with TRBJ2-1, with 8 bases aligning to TRBD2. The V and J ends lost 0 bases and 4 bases, in that order; junction bases with no gene match: 5. Germline loops: CDR1 SGHDN, CDR2 FVKESK. This CDR3 comprises 16 residues. The DNA of the CDR3 is TGTGCCAGCAGCCAAGATGGAGCGGGGGAGTACAATGAGCAGTTCTTC. It yields the protein CASSQDGAGEYNEQFF.

At least ten counts were recorded for this clonotype. This rearrangement joins TRBV3-1 to TRBJ2-1; D uncertain. Looked up from germline, CDR1 is LGHDT and CDR2 is YNNKEL (reference sequence). The V gene lost 2 bases and the J gene lost 12 bases, with 14 bases spanning the gap. The CDR3 is 13 amino acids. CDR3: CASSQRSPELQFF. The CDR3 DNA reads TGTGCCAGCAGCCAACGATCTCCTGAGTTGCAGTTCTTC.

The chain recombines TRBV4-1 with TRBJ2-1, with D unclear. Trimming removed 3 bases from V and 6 bases from J, with 15 bases in between. The CDR3 is made up of 15 amino acids. Germline V gene sequence: CDR1 MGHRA, CDR2 YSYEKL. The CDR3 spells CASSHRLRPGNEQFF. The CDR3 DNA reads as TGCGCCAGCAGCCACCGCCTCCGCCCAGGCAATGAGCAGTTCTTC.

The rearrangement uses TRBV7-9 and TRBJ1-1, with D possibly being TRBD1 (5 bases). V was clipped by 7 bases and J by 1 base, with 13 bases between them. Germline CDR1 is SEHNR and CDR2 is FQNEAQ (reference sequence). This CDR3 has 14 residues. CDR3 nucleotides: TGTGCCAGCACTGGGGGGGGTAAGAACACTGAAGCTTTCTTT. As protein: CASTGGGKNTEAFF.

This clonotype was seen many times. The chain joins TRBV7-2 to TRBJ2-3; the match to TRBD2 covers 11 bases. Looked up from germline, CDR1 is SGHTA and CDR2 is FQGNSA. The CDR3 consists of 17 residues. J gave up 4 bases and V 0 bases, and 6 bases lay outside the gene matches. CDR3 in amino acids: CASSLASGGAWSDTQYF. CDR3 nucleotide sequence: TGTGCCAGCAGCTTAGCTAGCGGGGGGGCTTGGTCAGATACGCAGTATTTT.

A few counts support this clonotype. The rearrangement uses TRBV11-3 and TRBJ2-2; weak D call: TRBD2 (6 bases). There are 14 residues in the CDR3. V lost 8 bases and J 1 base, leaving 11 bases between the germline ends. The germline CDR1 and CDR2 sequences are SGHNT and YENEEA. The CDR3 loop is CASARRENTGELFF. The CDR3 DNA sequence: TGTGCCAGCGCCAGGAGGGAGAACACCGGGGAGCTGTTTTTT.

In its sample, this clonotype was seen many times. The chain links TRBV7-2 to TRBJ2-7; 9 nucleotides match TRBD2. CDR1 is SGHTA and CDR2 is FQGNSA in the germline V gene. The CDR3 is 14 amino acids. The trim removed 2 bases at V and 4 bases at J, leaving 3 bases unmatched. The CDR3 coding sequence is TGTGCCAGCAGCTTACTAGCGGGGACTTACGAGCAGTACTTC. Its translation is CASSLLAGTYEQYF.

This clonotype turned up a few times. The chain recombines TRBV4-3 with TRBJ1-1; D is perhaps TRBD1 (5 bases). Germline lookup yields CDR1 LGHNA and CDR2 YSLEER. V lost 0 bases and J 0 bases, leaving 8 bases between the germline ends. This CDR3 is 15 amino acids long. The CDR3 sequence is CASSQDGAMNTEAFF. In DNA form, the CDR3 reads TGCGCCAGCAGCCAAGACGGGGCGATGAACACTGAAGCTTTCTTT.

Only a few counts were recorded for this clonotype. The J gene is TRBJ1-1, the V gene TRBV6-1; 8 bases match TRBD1. Germline V gives CDR1 MNHNS, CDR2 SASEGT. The junction had 6 bases not matched to a gene; V was cut back by 6 bases and J by 3 bases. The CDR3 extends over 14 amino acids. This CDR3 reads CASSPLDRDTEAFF. The CDR3 bases are TGTGCCAGCAGCCCGTTGGACAGGGACACTGAAGCTTTCTTT.